This entry features one T cell receptor beta chain sequence. Its antigen is still unknown. The input lacks base qualities; no much larger clone sits a single base away. The sample comes from a study of T cell responses to AZD1222 COVID-19 vaccine (dated by TCRdb to about 2021). At the level of the whole study: Because spike-specific TCR depth and breadth did not differ between the two schedules, AZD1222 recipients who got a second dose at roughly 4 weeks were pooled with those who got a second dose at roughly 12 weeks. TCR sequencing covered some 240 trial participants: some 210 given two doses of AZD1222 and about 26 given two doses of MenACWY control vaccine. Trial participants were enrolled into age subgroups of 18-55, 56-69 and 70-plus years, which contained about 160, 30 and 59 TCR-sequenced participants, respectively.

What the research found in general, with its limitations: In the small 56-69-year group, the increase in depth fell short of significance, most likely because of low power. The vaccine-associated CD4 TCRs covered the entire spike protein, and the dominant responses fell in regions 160-218 and 743-854. After two AZD1222 doses, both the breadth and the depth of spike-specific TCRs were significantly higher than at day 0 and than in MenACWY recipients. Reportedly, close to half of the unique spike-specific TCRs recognized epitopes lying outside the regions that are mutated in the B.1.351 and B.1.1.7 variants. Most participants were white British and females outnumbered males, and the authors suggested that clonal diversity may have been underestimated. Conclusions about previously exposed vaccinees are limited, since just six AZD1222 recipients were seropositive for SARS-CoV-2 at baseline. Because no day 14 peak-response samples were available, repertoires were characterized only after the peak T cell response.

CDR1 and CDR2 are read off the germline V gene as MRHNA and SNTAGT. The CDR3, from cysteine to phenylalanine, totals 14 residues. CDR3 DNA is the only sequence kept; it has 42 bases, read in frame from the first base. V is reduced by 2 bases and J by 2 bases, leaving a spacing of 9 bases between them. The sample's time point label, in plain terms: baseline before first vaccination. The vaccinee samples were drawn from two UK trials, COV001 and COV002, one of which was a single-blind randomized controlled phase 2/3 trial testing AZD1222 (ChAdOx1 nCoV-19) in healthy adults. Trial participant PBMC samples were collected at day 0 and day 28 after the second dose for TCRbeta chain sequencing. The CDR3 regions of human TCRbeta chains were subjected to immunosequencing. On the authors' methods: TCRs in the repertoires were matched against a reference library of SARS-CoV-2-specific TCRs that had been generated with the MIRA antigen-specificity platform. Breadth meant the fraction of unique TCRs that were SARS-CoV-2-associated, whereas depth meant the fraction of total T cells that were SARS-CoV-2-associated. Using the MIRA data, each spike-specific TCR was mapped to the spike region that the TCR reacts to and placed in a CD4 or CD8 class. Log10-transformed breadth and depth values were compared by one-way ANOVA with Sidak's multiple comparisons tests. TCRdb carries this immuneACCESS record with in-frame sequences only. Its versions omit some clonotypes, under half of them owing to an unresolved V gene in the studies checked, with the rest unexplained. V, J and clone size derive from that table, while D and trimming were established from the DNA sequence. Present in this sample are some 120,000 clones, about 90% of which were seen just once. The ten largest make up about 8.8% of the sample.

Rearrangement joined TRBV6-4 to TRBJ1-2; perhaps TRBD1 is the D gene, with 6 bases matching. This clonotype was sampled from an adult in good health. This material consisted of peripheral blood, taken on day 0 of AZD1222 vaccination. The bases are TGTGCCAGCAGTGACGGGCAGGGGAACTATGGCTACACCTTC. It is translated as CASSDGQGNYGYTF.